This T cell receptor beta chain was recovered during a study of spatial heterogeneity in lung cancer. Study-level information: Unique TCR and UMI combinations averaged more than ten appearances each in raw reads.

All TCR cDNA molecules were individually tagged with a unique molecular identifier. TCRdb re-called the 5' RACE reads with MiXCR, one entry per CDR3 protein. The table has tens of thousands of distinct CDR3 sequences, over 4.5% seen once. V was cut by 6 bases and J by 1 base, with 14 bases left in between. The CDR3 is made up of 15 amino acids. CDR1 is SNHLY and CDR2 is FYNNEI in the germline V gene. Study-wide results and caveats: Blood showed ubiquitous tumor TCRs more often at resection than at routine follow-up.

Specified time point: sample taken at primary tumor resection. Whole RNA from tumor, nontumor lung or frozen PBMC was sequenced unsorted. The donors comprised about 74 untreated early-stage non-small cell lung cancer patients. This clonotype has at least ten counts. Its antigen is as yet unknown. The clonotype was recovered from a male donor with early-stage non-small cell lung cancer. This rearrangement joins TRBV2 to TRBJ2-3; TRBD1 might be the D (6 bases). Sequenced here: PBMCs, sampled at surgery. The CDR3 loop reads CASSKGAGGTDTQYF. In DNA, the CDR3 is TGTGCCAGCAGCAAAGGGGCAGGGGGCACAGATACGCAGTATTTT.